The next 6 T cell receptor beta chains were all read from a single sample in a study of CD8+CD57+ T cells in acquired aplastic anemia. Genomic DNA constituted the template upon which TCR beta VDJ and CDR3 profiling was performed. TCRdb re-analysed the reads in MiXCR, keeping a single row per CDR3 protein. This sample has fewer than 70,000 distinct CDR3 sequences, with 45% to 60% found just once. The sequencing sample was made of sorted CD4+, CD8+, or CD8+CD57+ T cells (not recorded which) from PBMCs. The origin of the receptors is a human donor in good health, serving as a control.

This clonotype occurred a few times. The chain combines TRBV2 with TRBJ2-1; a possible D gene is TRBD2 (6 bases). The CDR3 length is 15 residues. The V and J ends lost 3 bases and 2 bases respectively, with 11 bases between them. Germline CDR1 and CDR2: SNHLY and FYNNEI. The CDR3 DNA reads as TGTGCCAGCAGTGACGAACAGCGGGCCTACAATGAGCAGTTCTTC. This encodes CASSDEQRAYNEQFF.

This clonotype is termed medium-sized. This chain joins TRBV29-1 and TRBJ2-1, with a weak D call TRBD2 (5 bases). V lost 5 bases and J lost 3, with 14 bases in between. The CDR3 loop spans 14 amino acids. Looked up from germline, CDR1 is SQVTM and CDR2 is ANQGSEA. The CDR3 region has the DNA TGCAGCGTTCCTGTCGGGATCGGCTACAATGAGCAGTTCTTC. Amino acids: CSVPVGIGYNEQFF.

This clonotype was picked up many times. V gene TRBV25-1 combines with J gene TRBJ2-6; no definite D call. The CDR3 is made up of 16 amino acids. CDR1 and CDR2 from the germline V gene are MGHDK and SYGVNS. Between the trimmed V and J ends, which lost 5 bases and 1 base, there was a span of 12 bases. The CDR3 region has the DNA TGTGCCAGCAGTTCCCCGTTAAGGTCTGGGGCCAACGTCCTGACTTTC. As protein: CASSSPLRSGANVLTF.

The rearrangement joins TRBV27 to TRBJ2-6; D not resolved. The germline gives CDR1 MNHEY, CDR2 SMNVEV (reference sequence). Trimming took 6 bases from V and 0 from J, leaving 6 bases between them. This CDR3 has 14 residues. The DNA for the CDR3 is TGTGCCAGCAGCCCGACCTCTGGGGCCAACGTCCTGACTTTC. Translation gives CASSPTSGANVLTF. Full variable domain (outside the CDR3, taken from reference TRBV27 and TRBJ2-6): EAQVTQNPRYLITVTGKKLTVTCSQNMNHEYMSWYRQDPGLGLRQIYYSMNVEVTDKGDVPEGYKVSRKEKRNFPLILESPSPNQTSLYFCASSPTSGANVLTFGAGSRLTVL.

About this clonotype itself: A read error may be the cause here, since a much bigger clone is one base away. Since the CDR3 does not end with the conserved phenylalanine or tryptophan, this likely comes from a read error. The chain links TRBV27 to TRBJ2-1; D is possibly TRBD1 or TRBD2 (5 bases each). Trimming removed 4 bases at V and 6 bases at J, with 10 bases between. CDR3 length: 13 amino acids. The germline V gene has CDR1 MNHEY and CDR2 SMNVEV (reference sequence). As DNA, the CDR3 is TGTGCCAGCAGTTCAACGAGGGGCAATGAGCAGTTCCTC. It specifies CASSSTRGNEQFL.

This clonotype has a count of ten or more. The rearrangement joins TRBV30 to TRBJ1-1; D not resolved. The V end was cut by 5 bases, the J end by 1 base, with 8 bases between. Germline CDR1 GTSNPN, CDR2 SVGIG (reference sequence). This CDR3 contains 12 residues. The CDR3 bases are TGTGCCTGGTCGGACGGGAACACTGAAGCTTTCTTT. This encodes CAWSDGNTEAFF.